The 18 T cell receptor beta chains in this list originate from one sample, sequenced in a study of T cell responses to AZD1222 COVID-19 vaccine. Some clones are missing from TCRdb's copy, which holds only in-frame ones; the method was immunoSEQ multiplex PCR. The sample lists some 120,000 clones, about 88% seen once, with 4% to 4.5% in the top ten. The source material was peripheral blood, sampled on day 0 of AZD1222 vaccination. The receptor source for this set is an adult in good health.

CDR3 loop: CATYRGAGGPYNEQFF. CDR3 in DNA: TGTGCCACCTACCGGGGGGCGGGAGGGCCCTACAATGAGCAGTTCTTC. The V and J genes are TRBV27 and TRBJ2-1; 9 positions agree with TRBD2. With 10 bases clipped from V and 2 bases from J, the junction kept 12 bases outside the gene matches. The CDR3 covers 16 residues. Per germline, CDR1 MNHEY and CDR2 SMNVEV (reference sequence).

The chain carries TRBV5-6 and TRBJ1-5, with D unclear. V was clipped by 1 base and J by 0 bases, with 8 bases between them. The CDR3 runs 15 residues. Germline CDR1 and CDR2: SGHDT and YYEEEE. The CDR3 sequence is CASSLWGYSNQPQHF. CDR3 bases: TGTGCCAGCAGCTTGTGGGGTTATAGCAATCAGCCCCAGCATTTT.

This chain joins TRBV7-9 and TRBJ1-4; TRBD1 might be the D (5 bases). The CDR3 is made up of 18 amino acids. The V end was cut by 2 bases, the J end by 10 bases, with 26 bases between. Germline V gene sequence: CDR1 SEHNR, CDR2 FQNEAQ (reference sequence). In nucleotides, the CDR3 is TGTGCCAGCAGCTTACTCCGACCGGGGGGTGGTGGTATCGGAAAACTGTTTTTT. Translating gives CASSLLRPGGGGIGKLFF.

This clone was counted a few times. The chain is built from TRBV10-2 and TRBJ1-1; 7 bases are shared with TRBD1. CDR1 and CDR2 (germline): WSHSY, SAAADI. CDR3 size: 13 residues. With V trimmed by 6 bases and J by 10 bases, 11 bases remained unmatched. In nucleotides, the CDR3 is TGCGCCAGCAGCCTGGACAGGTGGGCCGCAGCTTTCTTT. Its protein is CASSLDRWAAAFF.

The J gene is TRBJ2-4, the V gene TRBV2; TRBD1 agrees at 11 bases. Germline CDR1 reads SNHLY; CDR2 reads FYNNEI. Trimming took 7 bases from V and 6 from J; bases not matched to a gene: 8. CDR3 size: 15 residues. DNA for the CDR3: TGTGCCAGCATGATTAGGACAGGGGGCGGAAACATTCAGTACTTC. Translated: CASMIRTGGGNIQYF.

V gene TRBV19 combines with J gene TRBJ2-6; 13 bases map to TRBD2. Per germline, CDR1 LNHDA and CDR2 SQIVND (reference sequence). The CDR3 totals 22 residues. Trimming at V came to 4 bases and at J to 2 bases, leaving 17 bases not matched to a gene. In DNA, the CDR3 is TGTGCCAGTAGTACACACAGGGTTCGGACTAGCGGGAGCTGGGCTGGGGCCAACGTCCTGACTTTC. Protein: CASSTHRVRTSGSWAGANVLTF.

This chain connects TRBV7-3 to TRBJ1-2; D is possibly TRBD1 (5 bases). The V end was cut by 9 bases, the J end by 7 bases, with 24 bases between. This CDR3 is built from 15 residues. The germline gives CDR1 SGHTA, CDR2 FQGTGA. CDR3 amino acids: CASKSGRAKYFGYTF. The CDR3 DNA reads TGTGCCAGTAAGAGCGGCAGGGCGAAGTACTTTGGCTACACCTTC.

The chain combines TRBV7-6 with TRBJ2-6, with D uncertain. The V end lost 5 bases, the J end lost 1 base, and 15 bases lay between the germline ends. Germline CDR1 and CDR2: SGHVS and FNYEAQ. The CDR3 is 17 amino acids. In DNA, the CDR3 is TGTGCCAGCAGCAGACGGGTCGTAGGGTCTGGGGCCAACGTCCTGACTTTC. Protein: CASSRRVVGSGANVLTF.

The V call is TRBV24-1, the J call TRBJ1-1; D remains unclear. The CDR3 covers 13 residues. V dropped 2 bases and J dropped 2 bases, with 5 bases sitting between them. CDR1 is KGHDR, CDR2 SFDVKD, per germline. For the CDR3, the DNA is TGTGCCACCAGTGATTCGACCAACACTGAAGCTTTCTTT. This sequence encodes CATSDSTNTEAFF.

J is TRBJ2-7 and V is TRBV19; D gene uncertain. Trimming took off 3 bases at V and 2 bases at J, with 14 bases between the two ends. The germline V gene has CDR1 LNHDA and CDR2 SQIVND (reference sequence). The CDR3 totals 15 residues. This chain's CDR3 is CASSIRQDLTYEQYF. As DNA, the CDR3 is TGTGCCAGTAGTATTAGGCAGGATTTGACCTACGAGCAGTACTTC.

The V gene is TRBV30, the J gene TRBJ2-7; D is perhaps TRBD2 (5 bases). Germline CDR1 GTSNPN, CDR2 SVGIG (reference sequence). Trimming took 0 bases from V and 5 from J, leaving 11 bases between them. This CDR3 contains 13 residues. CDR3 sequence: CAWSVLAGNEQYF. The CDR3 nucleotides read TGTGCCTGGAGTGTACTGGCCGGGAACGAGCAGTACTTC.

The gene calls are TRBV19 and TRBJ2-7; TRBD2 might be the D (6 bases). The CDR3 sequence is 13 residues long. The V gene's germline CDR1 is LNHDA and CDR2 SQIVND (reference sequence). V was trimmed by 5 bases and J by 4 bases, leaving 12 bases between them. CDR3: CASSRVGGYEQYF. CDR3 coding DNA: TGTGCCAGTAGTCGGGTCGGGGGTTACGAGCAGTACTTC. Complete variable domain (other parts from reference TRBV19 and TRBJ2-7): DGGITQSPKYLFRKEGQNVTLSCEQNLNHDAMYWYRQDPGQGLRLIYYSQIVNDFQKGDIAEGYSVSREKKESFPLTVTSAQKNPTAFYLCASSRVGGYEQYFGPGTRLTVT.

V and J are TRBV27 and TRBJ2-1; D possibly corresponds to TRBD2 (6 bases). Looked up from germline, CDR1 is MNHEY and CDR2 is SMNVEV (reference sequence). There are 15 residues in the CDR3. With 3 bases removed from V and 0 bases from J, the gap between germline ends came to 9 bases. CDR3 DNA sequence: TGTGCCAGCAGTTTGGACGGGAGCTCCTACAATGAGCAGTTCTTC. Translated, it gives CASSLDGSSYNEQFF.

The J gene is TRBJ2-3, the V gene TRBV6-2 or TRBV6-3; tentatively, D is TRBD2 (5 bases). Germline CDR1 reads MNHEY; CDR2 reads SVGEGT. The CDR3 is 14 residues long. The V and J ends lost 6 bases and 2 bases respectively, with 12 bases between them. CDR3 in DNA: TGTGCCAGCAGCCAACTTCGGGACACAGATACGCAGTATTTT. Its translation is CASSQLRDTDTQYF.

The CDR3 DNA reads as TGTGCCAGCAGCTTATACCCTCAGGGGAAGCCCCAGCATTTT. Its translation: CASSLYPQGKPQHF. The chain links TRBV7-2 to TRBJ1-5; a possible D gene is TRBD1 (6 bases). Trimming shortened V by 2 bases and J by 8 bases, and 13 bases separated the two germline ends. Germline V gives CDR1 SGHTA, CDR2 FQGNSA. The CDR3 consists of 14 residues. Filled out from reference TRBV7-2 and TRBJ1-5, the complete variable domain reads GAGVSQSPSNKVTEKGKDVELRCDPISGHTALYWYRQSLGQGLEFLIYFQGNSAPDKSGLPSDRFSAERTGGSVSTLTIQRTQQEDSAVYLCASSLYPQGKPQHFGDGTRLSIL.

The sample holds a few counts of this clone. This chain joins TRBV4-1 and TRBJ1-6; D uncertain. The V end lost 1 base, the J end lost 7 bases, and 11 bases lay between the germline ends. This CDR3 is 15 amino acids long. Germline V CDR1 and CDR2: MGHRA, YSYEKL. The CDR3 reads CASSQVRELNSPLHF. The CDR3 coding sequence is TGCGCCAGCAGCCAAGTTCGGGAGCTAAATTCACCCCTCCACTTT.

The chain employs TRBV7-3 and TRBJ2-2; 11 bases match TRBD2. Germline CDR1 reads SGHTA; CDR2 reads FQGTGA. The J segment lost 1 base and the V segment lost 8 bases, leaving 6 bases of the junction unmatched. CDR3 size: 16 residues. The CDR3, as DNA: TGTGCCAGCCCGGGACTAGCGGTGAGGAACACCGGGGAGCTGTTTTTT. This codes for CASPGLAVRNTGELFF.

The chain has TRBV27 and TRBJ1-6; 10 bases agree with TRBD1. This CDR3 region has 16 residues. V lost 6 bases, J lost 3 bases, and 5 bases stayed unmatched. Germline V gene data show CDR1 as MNHEY and CDR2 as SMNVEV (reference sequence). This CDR3 is CASSSWTGGYNSPLHF. The CDR3 DNA sequence: TGTGCCAGCAGCTCTTGGACAGGGGGCTATAATTCACCCCTCCACTTT.